This T cell receptor beta chain was obtained from a study of T-cell reconstitution after alpha-beta-depleted transplantation in children. V gave up 0 bases and J gave up 6 bases, with 11 bases separating them. The CDR3 is 15 residues long. Germline V gene lookup returns CDR1 KGHDR and CDR2 SFDVKD. Preparation of the TCRbeta library involved a method that used unique molecular identifiers. TCRdb recomputed calls from the PCR reads with MiXCR, one row per CDR3 protein. The sample shows around 490,000 distinct CDR3 sequences, over 9.5% of them seen only once. About this clonotype itself: Its antigen remains unknown.

Study-wide points: Newly produced T cells mostly accounted for T-cell counts and diversity one year post-transplant. Alpha-beta T cells about two months after transplant reportedly derived from several hundred expanded graft clones. Some patients' high day-60 TCRbeta diversity was traced to surviving recipient T cells and thymic progenitors.

This clonotype was sampled from a female patient between 2 and 15 years old who had a stem cell transplant for aplastic anemia, so the T cells may come from the graft donor. Sequences were derived from PBMCs, mostly from graft donor cells, sampled 180 days after TCRalphabeta/CD19-depleted stem cell transplant. The chain joins TRBV24-1 to TRBJ2-1; D is unresolved. The CDR3, as DNA: TGTGCCACCAGTGATTTGTATTTAGCAGGCAATGAGCAGTTCTTC. Residues: CATSDLYLAGNEQFF.